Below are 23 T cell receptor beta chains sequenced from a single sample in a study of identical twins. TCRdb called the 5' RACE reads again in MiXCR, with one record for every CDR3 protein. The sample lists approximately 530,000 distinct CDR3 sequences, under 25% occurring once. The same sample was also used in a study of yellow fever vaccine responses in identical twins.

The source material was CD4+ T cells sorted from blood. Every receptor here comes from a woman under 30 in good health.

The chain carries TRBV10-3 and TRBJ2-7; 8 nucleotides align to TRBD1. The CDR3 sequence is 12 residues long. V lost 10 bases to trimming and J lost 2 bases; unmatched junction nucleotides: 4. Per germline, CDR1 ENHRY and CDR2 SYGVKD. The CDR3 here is CATRQGTYEQYV. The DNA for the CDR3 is TGTGCCACGCGACAGGGGACCTACGAGCAGTACGTC.

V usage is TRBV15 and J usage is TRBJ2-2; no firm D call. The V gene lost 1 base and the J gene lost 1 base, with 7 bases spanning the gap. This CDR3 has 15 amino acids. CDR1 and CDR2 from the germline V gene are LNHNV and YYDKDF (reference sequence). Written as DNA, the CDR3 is TGTGCCACCAGCAGAGGACAAGGGAACACCGGGGAGCTGTTTTTT. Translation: CATSRGQGNTGELFF.

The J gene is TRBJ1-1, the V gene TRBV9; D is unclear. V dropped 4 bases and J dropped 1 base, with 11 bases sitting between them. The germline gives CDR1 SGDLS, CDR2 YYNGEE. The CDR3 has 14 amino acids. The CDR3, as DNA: TGTGCCAGCAGCCCCCGAATGGCGAACACTGAAGCTTTCTTT. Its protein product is CASSPRMANTEAFF.

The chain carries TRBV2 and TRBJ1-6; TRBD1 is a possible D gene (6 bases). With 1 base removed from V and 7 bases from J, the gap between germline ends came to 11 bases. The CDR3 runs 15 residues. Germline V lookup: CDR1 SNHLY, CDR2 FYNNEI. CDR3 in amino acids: CASSEEGDGNSPLHF. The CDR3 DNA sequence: TGTGCCAGCAGTGAAGAGGGGGACGGCAATTCACCCCTCCACTTT.

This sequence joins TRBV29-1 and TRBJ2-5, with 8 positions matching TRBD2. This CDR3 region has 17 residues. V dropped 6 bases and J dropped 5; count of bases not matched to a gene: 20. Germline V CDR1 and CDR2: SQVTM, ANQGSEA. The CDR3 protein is CSVPRPSGGITGETQYF. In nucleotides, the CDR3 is TGCAGCGTCCCTAGGCCCTCGGGGGGGATAACAGGGGAGACCCAGTACTTC.

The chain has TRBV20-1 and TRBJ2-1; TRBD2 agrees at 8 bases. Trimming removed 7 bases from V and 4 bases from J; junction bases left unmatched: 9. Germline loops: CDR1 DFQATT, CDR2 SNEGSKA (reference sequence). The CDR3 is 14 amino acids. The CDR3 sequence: CSGKSGRGYNEQFF. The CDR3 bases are TGCAGTGGGAAGAGCGGGAGAGGGTACAATGAGCAGTTCTTC.

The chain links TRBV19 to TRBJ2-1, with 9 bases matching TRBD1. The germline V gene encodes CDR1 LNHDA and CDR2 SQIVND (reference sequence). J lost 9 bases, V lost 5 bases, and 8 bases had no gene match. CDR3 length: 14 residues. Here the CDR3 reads CASSAPGQGGEQFF. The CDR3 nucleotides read TGTGCCAGTAGTGCACCGGGACAGGGAGGTGAGCAGTTCTTC.

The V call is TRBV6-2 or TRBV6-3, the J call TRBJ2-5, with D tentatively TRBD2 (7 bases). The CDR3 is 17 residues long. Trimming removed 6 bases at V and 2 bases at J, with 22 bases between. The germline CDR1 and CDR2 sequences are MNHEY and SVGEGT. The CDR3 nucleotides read TGTGCCAGCAGCCCGCTCGTGGGGGGGGCCAGACAAGAGACCCAGTACTTC. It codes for CASSPLVGGARQETQYF.

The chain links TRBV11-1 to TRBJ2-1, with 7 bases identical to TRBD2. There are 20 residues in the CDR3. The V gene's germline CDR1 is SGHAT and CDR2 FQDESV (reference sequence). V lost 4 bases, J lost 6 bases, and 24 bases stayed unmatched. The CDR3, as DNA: TGTGCCAGCAGCTCCCGAAGGACTAGAAACCATCCGGCCGATACCAATGAGCAGTTCTTC. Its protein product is CASSSRRTRNHPADTNEQFF.

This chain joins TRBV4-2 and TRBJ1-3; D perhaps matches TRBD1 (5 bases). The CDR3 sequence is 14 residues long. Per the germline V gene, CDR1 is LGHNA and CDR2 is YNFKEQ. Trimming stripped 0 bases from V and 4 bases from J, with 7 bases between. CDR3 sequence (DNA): TGTGCCAGCAGCCAAGATGGGACGGGAAACACCATATATTTT. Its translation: CASSQDGTGNTIYF.

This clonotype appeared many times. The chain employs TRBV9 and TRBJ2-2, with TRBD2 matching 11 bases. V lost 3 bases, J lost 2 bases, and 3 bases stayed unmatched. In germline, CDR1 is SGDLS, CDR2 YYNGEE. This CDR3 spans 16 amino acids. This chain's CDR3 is CASSEGTSGNTGELFF. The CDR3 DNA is TGTGCCAGCAGCGAGGGGACTAGCGGTAACACCGGGGAGCTGTTTTTT. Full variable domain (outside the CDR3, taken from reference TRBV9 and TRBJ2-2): DSGVTQTPKHLITATGQRVTLRCSPRSGDLSVYWYQQSLDQGLQFLIQYYNGEERAKGNILERFSAQQFPDLHSELNLSSLELGDSALYFCASSEGTSGNTGELFFGEGSRLTVL.

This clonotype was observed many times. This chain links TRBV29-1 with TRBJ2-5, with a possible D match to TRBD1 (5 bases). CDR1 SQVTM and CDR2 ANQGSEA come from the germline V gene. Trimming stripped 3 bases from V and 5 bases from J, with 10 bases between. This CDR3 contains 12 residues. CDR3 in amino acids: CSVDQGRETQYF. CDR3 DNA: TGCAGCGTTGATCAGGGTCGGGAGACCCAGTACTTC.

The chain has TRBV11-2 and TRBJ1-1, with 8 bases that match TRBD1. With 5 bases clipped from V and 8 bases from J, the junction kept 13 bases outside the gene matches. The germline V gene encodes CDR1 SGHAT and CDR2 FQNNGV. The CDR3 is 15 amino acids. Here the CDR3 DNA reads TGTGCCAGCAGCCCGGACAGGGCAAGGGGGCTGGAAGCTTTCTTT. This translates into CASSPDRARGLEAFF.

CDR3 amino acids: CASSKGGTYNEQFF. The CDR3 DNA reads TGTGCCAGCAGCAAAGGAGGGACCTACAATGAGCAGTTCTTC. The chain uses TRBV11-3 and TRBJ2-1; D may be TRBD2 (6 bases). V was trimmed by 5 bases and J by 2 bases, leaving 10 bases between them. Germline V gene sequence: CDR1 SGHNT, CDR2 YENEEA. CDR3 length: 14 amino acids. Combining the CDR3 with reference TRBV11-3 and TRBJ2-1 gives the whole variable domain EAGVVQSPRYKIIEKKQPVAFWCNPISGHNTLYWYLQNLGQGPELLIRYENEEAVDDSQLPKDRFSAERLKGVDSTLKIQPAELGDSAVYLCASSKGGTYNEQFFGPGTRLTVL.

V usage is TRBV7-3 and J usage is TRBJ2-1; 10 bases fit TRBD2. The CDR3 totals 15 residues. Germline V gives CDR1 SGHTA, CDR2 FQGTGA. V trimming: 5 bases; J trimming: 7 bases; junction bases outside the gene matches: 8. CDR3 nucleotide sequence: TGTGCCAGCAGCCCCCCGGGACTAGCGAAAAATGAGCAGTTCTTC. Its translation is CASSPPGLAKNEQFF.

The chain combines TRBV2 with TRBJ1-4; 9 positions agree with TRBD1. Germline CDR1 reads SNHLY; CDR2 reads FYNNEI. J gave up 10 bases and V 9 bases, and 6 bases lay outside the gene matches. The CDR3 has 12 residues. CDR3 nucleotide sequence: TGTGCCAGAGACAGGGGGGAAGGAAAACTGTTTTTT. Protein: CARDRGEGKLFF. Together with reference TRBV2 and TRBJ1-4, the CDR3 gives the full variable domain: EPEVTQTPSHQVTQMGQEVILRCVPISNHLYFYWYRQILGQKVEFLVSFYNNEISEKSEIFDDQFSVERPDGSNFTLKIRSTKLEDSAMYFCARDRGEGKLFFGSGTQLSVL.

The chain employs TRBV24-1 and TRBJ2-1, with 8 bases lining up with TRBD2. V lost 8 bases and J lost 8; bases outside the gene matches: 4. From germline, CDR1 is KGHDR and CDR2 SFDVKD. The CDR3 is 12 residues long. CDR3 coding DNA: TGTGCCACCACGGGGGGGGGCCATGAGCAGTTCTTC. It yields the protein CATTGGGHEQFF.

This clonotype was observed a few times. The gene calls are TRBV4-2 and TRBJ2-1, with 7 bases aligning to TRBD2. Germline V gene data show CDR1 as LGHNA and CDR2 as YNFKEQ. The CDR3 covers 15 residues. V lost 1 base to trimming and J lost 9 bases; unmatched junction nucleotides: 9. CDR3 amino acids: CASSQGLAASIEQFF. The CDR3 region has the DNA TGTGCCAGCAGCCAAGGTCTAGCGGCCAGCATTGAGCAGTTCTTC.

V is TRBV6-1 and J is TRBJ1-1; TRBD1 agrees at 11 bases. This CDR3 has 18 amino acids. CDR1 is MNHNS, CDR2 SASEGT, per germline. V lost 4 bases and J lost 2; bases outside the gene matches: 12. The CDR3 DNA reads TGTGCCAGCAGTGGAGGACAGGGGGCTCTGTTTCTTAACACTGAAGCTTTCTTT. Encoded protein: CASSGGQGALFLNTEAFF.

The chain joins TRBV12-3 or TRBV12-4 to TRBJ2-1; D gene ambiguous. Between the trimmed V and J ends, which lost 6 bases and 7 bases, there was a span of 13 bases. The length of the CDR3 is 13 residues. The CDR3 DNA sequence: TGTGCCAGCAGCCACGACGGGCGGAATGAGCAGTTCTTC. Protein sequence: CASSHDGRNEQFF.

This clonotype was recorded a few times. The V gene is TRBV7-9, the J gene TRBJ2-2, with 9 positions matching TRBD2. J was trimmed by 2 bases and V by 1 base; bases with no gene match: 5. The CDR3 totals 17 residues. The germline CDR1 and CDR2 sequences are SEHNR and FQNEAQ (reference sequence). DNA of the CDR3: TGTGCCAGCAGCTTAGACGGCGGGAGGGCCAACACCGGGGAGCTGTTTTTT. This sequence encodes CASSLDGGRANTGELFF.

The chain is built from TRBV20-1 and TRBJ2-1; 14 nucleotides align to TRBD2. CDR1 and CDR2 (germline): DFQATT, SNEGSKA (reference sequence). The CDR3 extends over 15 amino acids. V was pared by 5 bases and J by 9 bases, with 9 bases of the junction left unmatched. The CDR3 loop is CSAPPKGLAGVEQFF. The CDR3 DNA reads TGCAGTGCTCCCCCCAAGGGACTAGCGGGAGTTGAGCAGTTCTTC.

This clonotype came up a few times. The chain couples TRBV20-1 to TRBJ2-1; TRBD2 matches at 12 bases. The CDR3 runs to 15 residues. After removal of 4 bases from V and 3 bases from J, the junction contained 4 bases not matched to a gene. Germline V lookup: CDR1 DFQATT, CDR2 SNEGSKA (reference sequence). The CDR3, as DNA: TGCAGTGCTAATGGACTAGCGGGGCTCTACAATGAGCAGTTCTTC. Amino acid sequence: CSANGLAGLYNEQFF.